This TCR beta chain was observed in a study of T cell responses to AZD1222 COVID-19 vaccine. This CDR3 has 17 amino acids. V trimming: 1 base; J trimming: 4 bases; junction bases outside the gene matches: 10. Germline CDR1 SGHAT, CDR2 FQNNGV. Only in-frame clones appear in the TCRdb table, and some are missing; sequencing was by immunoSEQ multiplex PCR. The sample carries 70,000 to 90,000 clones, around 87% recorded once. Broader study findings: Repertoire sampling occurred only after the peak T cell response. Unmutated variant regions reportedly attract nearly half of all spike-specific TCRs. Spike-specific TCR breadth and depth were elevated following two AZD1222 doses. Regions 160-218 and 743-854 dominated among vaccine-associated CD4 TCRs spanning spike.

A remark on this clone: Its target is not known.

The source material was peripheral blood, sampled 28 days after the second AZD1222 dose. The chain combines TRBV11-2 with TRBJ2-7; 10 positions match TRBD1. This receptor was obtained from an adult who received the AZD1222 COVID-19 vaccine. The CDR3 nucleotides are TGTGCCAGCAGCTTAGCCGCCGGGACAGGGGAGGTTTACGAGCAGTACTTC. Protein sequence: CASSLAAGTGEVYEQYF.